The next 2 T cell receptor beta chains were all read from a single sample in a study of T cell repertoires in cytomegalovirus infection. Using its own MiXCR run on the reads, TCRdb lists one record per CDR3 protein. The sample records fewer than 1,000,000 distinct CDR3 sequences, roughly 30% being singletons. These TCRs are of unknown antigen specificity. Specimen: cultured CD8+ T cells from PBMCs, collected from culture after CMV antigen stimulation. The receptors were sampled from a human donor in good health (CMV status not recorded). Some clones in this sample may be carry-over from other donors' samples.

This sequence joins TRBV13 and TRBJ2-6; possibly TRBD1 or TRBD2 for D (5 bases each). Trimming pared 4 bases from V and 0 bases from J, leaving 22 bases between. The CDR3 contains 20 residues. Germline CDR1 and CDR2: PRHDT and FYEKMQ (reference sequence). The CDR3 protein is CASSSPHGAEGDSGANVLTF. The CDR3 DNA is TGTGCCAGCAGCTCACCCCACGGGGCAGAAGGAGACTCTGGGGCCAACGTCCTGACTTTC.

This clonotype was seen many times. J is TRBJ1-2 and V is TRBV12-3 or TRBV12-4, with TRBD1 as a possible D gene (6 bases). The CDR3 covers 12 residues. V lost 5 bases and J 8 bases, leaving 12 bases between the germline ends. The CDR3: CASSTGLRGYTF. The CDR3 region has the DNA TGTGCCAGCAGTACAGGGCTACGAGGCTACACCTTC.